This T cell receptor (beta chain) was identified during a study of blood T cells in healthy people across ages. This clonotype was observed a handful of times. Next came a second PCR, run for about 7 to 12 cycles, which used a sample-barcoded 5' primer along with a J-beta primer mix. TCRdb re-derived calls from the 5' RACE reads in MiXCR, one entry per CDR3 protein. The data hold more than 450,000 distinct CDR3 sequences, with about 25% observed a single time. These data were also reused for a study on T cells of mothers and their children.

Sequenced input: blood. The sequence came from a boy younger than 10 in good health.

In DNA form, the CDR3 reads TGTGCCAGCAGGCGGAGGGAGGGGACCTACGAGCAGTACTTC. It specifies CASRRREGTYEQYF. The V gene is TRBV12-3 or TRBV12-4, the J gene TRBJ2-5, with 7 bases aligning to TRBD2. The J call may be in error: the DNA end matches TRBJ2-7 better. The CDR3 extends over 14 amino acids.